This TCR beta chain was profiled in a study of blood T cell repertoires in COVID-19. Libraries were prepared by immunoSEQ multiplex PCR; TCRdb keeps only in-frame clonotypes and omits some of them. This repertoire shows about 310,000 clones, 80% to 90% found once; its top ten account for roughly 2%. This clone appeared once. This CDR3 region has 12 residues. Trimming took off 4 bases at V and 7 bases at J, with 11 bases between the two ends. Per the germline V gene, CDR1 is SNHLY and CDR2 is FYNNEI. The genes are TRBV2 and TRBJ2-7; a weak D match, TRBD2 (6 bases). The clonotype originates from a man aged 30-40 years who had recovered from COVID-19. Sequenced: PBMCs or T cells enriched from blood (not recorded which). CDR3 sequence reads: CASSASGVEQYF. The CDR3 coding sequence is TGTGCCAGCAGTGCCTCGGGGGTTGAGCAGTACTTC.